The next 17 T cell receptor beta chains were all read from a single sample in a study of cytomegalovirus exposure and HLA in healthy donors. Primers included in the PCR were 60 Vbeta and 13 Jbeta primers. Measured with immunoSEQ multiplex PCR; TCRdb has only the in-frame clones, and not every one. The table gives over 60,000 clones; the top ten clones make up 7.5% to 8% of it. The sample comprised PBMCs. These receptors all stem from a female donor in good health and CMV-seropositive.

The chain has TRBV5-1 and TRBJ2-1; 7 bases line up with TRBD1. With V trimmed by 4 bases and J by 4 bases, 5 bases remained unmatched. The germline V gene has CDR1 SGHRS and CDR2 YFSETQ. The CDR3 covers 14 residues. The CDR3 coding sequence is TGCGCCAGCAGCCCGGGACAGCAATACAATGAGCAGTTCTTC. As protein: CASSPGQQYNEQFF.

The CDR3 here is CASSGTLNTGELFF. The CDR3 region has the DNA TGTGCCTCATCCGGGACACTGAACACCGGGGAGCTGTTTTTT. This chain links TRBV30 with TRBJ2-2, with D tentatively TRBD1 (6 bases). The ends were cut back, 7 bases at V and 1 base at J, with 13 bases in the middle. The germline V gene encodes CDR1 GTSNPN and CDR2 SVGIG (reference sequence). The CDR3 is made up of 14 amino acids.

This chain joins TRBV14 and TRBJ1-1; D is ambiguous. The CDR3 runs to 14 residues. V was pared by 1 base and J by 1 base, with 7 bases between. The germline gives CDR1 SGHDN, CDR2 FVKESK. The DNA of the CDR3 is TGTGCCAGCAGCCAAGTTCAAGCGAACACTGAAGCTTTCTTT. Translating it yields CASSQVQANTEAFF.

The chain carries TRBV7-2 and TRBJ2-1; 11 positions agree with TRBD2. The CDR3 covers 15 residues. V shed 6 bases, J shed 4 bases, and the junction held 5 bases outside the gene matches. CDR1 is SGHTA, CDR2 FQGNSA, per germline. The CDR3 coding sequence is TGTGCCAGCAGACTCGGGACTAGCGGTTACAATGAGCAGTTCTTC. Translating it yields CASRLGTSGYNEQFF.

J is TRBJ2-7 and V is TRBV7-8; 10 bases fit TRBD2. CDR3 size: 14 residues. CDR1 and CDR2 from the germline V gene are SGHVS and FQNEAQ. J gave up 6 bases and V 2 bases, and 4 bases lay outside the gene matches. The CDR3 DNA reads as TGTGCCAGCAGCTTATATTCTAGCGGGAGCGAGCAGTACTTC. The encoded protein is CASSLYSSGSEQYF.

J is TRBJ2-7 and V is TRBV14, with 10 bases that match TRBD2. Germline V gives CDR1 SGHDN, CDR2 FVKESK. The CDR3 has 15 amino acids. V shed 4 bases and J 3 bases; nucleotides not matched to a gene: 6. In DNA form, the CDR3 reads TGTGCCAGCAGCCTTTTAGCGGGGGGCATCTACGAGCAGTACTTC. Its translation: CASSLLAGGIYEQYF.

The chain couples TRBV27 to TRBJ2-7; TRBD2 aligns across 8 bases. The germline gives CDR1 MNHEY, CDR2 SMNVEV (reference sequence). V was clipped by 4 bases and J by 5 bases; unmatched bases: 10. This CDR3 has 15 residues. The CDR3 is CASSSFSGSGDEQYF. CDR3 sequence (DNA): TGTGCCAGCAGTTCGTTCAGCGGGAGTGGCGACGAGCAGTACTTC.

This chain joins TRBV5-4 and TRBJ1-2, with unresolved D. V lost 2 bases to trimming and J lost 3 bases, with 8 bases between them. Germline CDR1 and CDR2: SGHNT and YYREEE (reference sequence). The CDR3 is 13 amino acids. The CDR3 DNA reads TGTGCCAGCAGCTTTGAGGGAGACTATGGCTACACCTTC. This encodes CASSFEGDYGYTF.

The rearrangement links TRBV19 to TRBJ2-1; 13 nucleotides match TRBD2. The CDR3 contains 15 residues. Germline-derived CDR1 and CDR2 are LNHDA and SQIVND (reference sequence). Losses at the gene ends were 5 bases for V and 5 bases for J; bases not matched to a gene: 3. The CDR3 coding sequence is TGTGCCAGTAGTTCCGGGACTAGCGGGAACAATGAGCAGTTCTTC. The encoded protein is CASSSGTSGNNEQFF.

V and J are TRBV28 and TRBJ2-4, with 8 bases lining up with TRBD2. The V segment lost 1 base and the J segment 1 base; nucleotides outside the gene matches: 6. CDR3 length: 17 amino acids. Germline V CDR1 and CDR2: MDHEN, SYDVKM. The CDR3 region is CASSLFREGVAKNIQYF. CDR3 nucleotide sequence: TGTGCCAGCAGTTTATTCCGGGAGGGGGTGGCCAAAAACATTCAGTACTTC. Together with reference TRBV28 and TRBJ2-4, the CDR3 gives the full variable domain: DVKVTQSSRYLVKRTGEKVFLECVQDMDHENMFWYRQDPGLGLRLIYFSYDVKMKEKGDIPEGYSVSREKKERFSLILESASTNQTSMYLCASSLFREGVAKNIQYFGAGTRLSVL.

The V gene is TRBV6-1, the J gene TRBJ2-2; 10 nucleotides agree with TRBD2. This CDR3 is 17 amino acids long. Germline V CDR1 and CDR2: MNHNS, SASEGT. The J segment lost 4 bases and the V segment lost 3 bases, leaving 8 bases of the junction unmatched. The CDR3, as DNA: TGTGCCAGCAGTGAGGCGGGCCTAGCGGGAGCCACCGGGGAGCTGTTTTTT. This codes for CASSEAGLAGATGELFF.

V is TRBV27 and J is TRBJ1-2; 7 bases line up with TRBD1. There are 15 residues in the CDR3. Losses at the gene ends were 5 bases for V and 6 bases for J; bases not matched to a gene: 12. In germline, CDR1 is MNHEY, CDR2 SMNVEV (reference sequence). CDR3 DNA: TGTGCCAGCAGTCCACTTATTGCAGGGGGTAATGGCTACACCTTC. Its translation is CASSPLIAGGNGYTF.

The chain's CDR3 is CASSPSGTGSREQYF. DNA of the CDR3: TGTGCCAGCAGCCCTTCCGGGACAGGGAGTCGCGAGCAGTACTTC. The rearrangement uses TRBV5-4 and TRBJ2-7; 9 positions match TRBD1. V was clipped by 4 bases and J by 6 bases; unmatched bases: 11. CDR3 length: 15 residues. Germline CDR1 reads SGHNT; CDR2 reads YYREEE (reference sequence).

The V gene is TRBV2, the J gene TRBJ2-2, with TRBD1 as a possible D gene (6 bases). The CDR3 covers 13 residues. CDR1 is SNHLY and CDR2 is FYNNEI in the germline V gene. Trimming removed 6 bases from V and 4 bases from J, with 9 bases in between. In nucleotides, the CDR3 is TGTGCCAGCAGGGGGACATCCACCGGGGAGCTGTTTTTT. It translates to CASRGTSTGELFF.

J is TRBJ2-2 and V is TRBV30; D gene uncertain. The germline gives CDR1 GTSNPN, CDR2 SVGIG (reference sequence). The germline V and J ends were trimmed by 3 bases and 0 bases, with 5 bases remaining between them. The CDR3 extends over 13 amino acids. The CDR3 DNA reads TGTGCCTGGAGCCCCACGAACACCGGGGAGCTGTTTTTT. Residues: CAWSPTNTGELFF.

V gene TRBV6-1 combines with J gene TRBJ1-1; D uncertain. Looked up from germline, CDR1 is MNHNS and CDR2 is SASEGT. V dropped 8 bases and J dropped 5 bases, with 12 bases sitting between them. CDR3 length: 12 amino acids. CDR3 sequence reads: CASVRAWTEAFF. For the CDR3, the DNA is TGTGCCAGCGTGAGGGCATGGACTGAAGCTTTCTTT.

The CDR3 loop is CASSPPGEQYF. CDR3 coding DNA: TGTGCCAGCAGCCCCCCCGGCGAGCAGTACTTC. The chain is built from TRBV28 and TRBJ2-7, with D uncertain. The V and J ends lost 6 bases and 6 bases respectively, with 9 bases between them. CDR3 length: 11 amino acids. In germline, CDR1 is MDHEN, CDR2 SYDVKM. Together with reference TRBV28 and TRBJ2-7, the CDR3 gives the full variable domain: DVKVTQSSRYLVKRTGEKVFLECVQDMDHENMFWYRQDPGLGLRLIYFSYDVKMKEKGDIPEGYSVSREKKERFSLILESASTNQTSMYLCASSPPGEQYFGPGTRLTVT.